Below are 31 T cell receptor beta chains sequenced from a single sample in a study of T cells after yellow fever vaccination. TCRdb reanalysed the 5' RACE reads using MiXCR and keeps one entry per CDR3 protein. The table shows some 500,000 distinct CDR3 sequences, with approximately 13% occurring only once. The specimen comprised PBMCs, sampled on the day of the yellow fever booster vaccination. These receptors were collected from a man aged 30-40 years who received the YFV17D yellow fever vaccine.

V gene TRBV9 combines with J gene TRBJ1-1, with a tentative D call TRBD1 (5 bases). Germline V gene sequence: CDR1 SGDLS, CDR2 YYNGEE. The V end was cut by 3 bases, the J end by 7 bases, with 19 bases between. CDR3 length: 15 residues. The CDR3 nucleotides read TGTGCCAGCAGCGCAATACAGGAAGGGAGGGGTGAAGCTTTCTTT. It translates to CASSAIQEGRGEAFF.

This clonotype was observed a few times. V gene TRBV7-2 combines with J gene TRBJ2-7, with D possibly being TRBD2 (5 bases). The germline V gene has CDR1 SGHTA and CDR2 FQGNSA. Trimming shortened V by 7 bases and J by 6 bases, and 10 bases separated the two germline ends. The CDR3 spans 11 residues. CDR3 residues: CASTRGFEQYF. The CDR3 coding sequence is TGTGCCAGCACCCGAGGGTTCGAGCAGTACTTC.

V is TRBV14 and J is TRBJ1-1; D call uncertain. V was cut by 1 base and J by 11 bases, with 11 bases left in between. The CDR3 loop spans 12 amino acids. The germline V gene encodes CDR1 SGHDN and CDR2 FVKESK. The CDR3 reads CASSQVPDRAFF. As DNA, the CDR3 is TGTGCCAGCAGCCAAGTTCCCGATAGGGCTTTCTTT.

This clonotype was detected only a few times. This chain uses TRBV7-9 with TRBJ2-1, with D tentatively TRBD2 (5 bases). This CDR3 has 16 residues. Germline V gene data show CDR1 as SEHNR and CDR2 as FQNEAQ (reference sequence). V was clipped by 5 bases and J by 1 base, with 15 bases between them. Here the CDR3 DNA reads TGTGCCAGCAGCCCTTTGGCGGGCAAGTCCTACAATGAGCAGTTCTTC. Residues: CASSPLAGKSYNEQFF.

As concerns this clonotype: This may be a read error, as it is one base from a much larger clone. This CDR3 is CASSPPGCNEQFF. The CDR3 DNA reads TGTGCCAGCAGCCCCCCAGGGTGCAATGAGCAGTTCTTC. This chain uses TRBV3-1 with TRBJ2-1; TRBD1 is a possible D gene (5 bases). V lost 4 bases and J lost 6, with 10 bases in between. The CDR3 is made up of 13 amino acids. Germline V CDR1 and CDR2: LGHDT, YNNKEL (reference sequence).

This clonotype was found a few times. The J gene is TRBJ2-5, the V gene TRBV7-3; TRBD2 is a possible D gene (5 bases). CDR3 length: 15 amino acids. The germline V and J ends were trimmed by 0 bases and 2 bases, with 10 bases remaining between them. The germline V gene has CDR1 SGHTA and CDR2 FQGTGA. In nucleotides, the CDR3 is TGTGCCAGCAGCTTAACAGCGGAATTACAAGAGACCCAGTACTTC. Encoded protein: CASSLTAELQETQYF.

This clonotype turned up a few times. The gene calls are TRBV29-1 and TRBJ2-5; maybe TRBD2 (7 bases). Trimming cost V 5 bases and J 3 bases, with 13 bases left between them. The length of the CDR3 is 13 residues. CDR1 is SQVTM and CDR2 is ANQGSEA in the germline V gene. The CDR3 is CSVNTGREETQYF. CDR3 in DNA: TGCAGCGTTAATACAGGGAGGGAAGAGACCCAGTACTTC.

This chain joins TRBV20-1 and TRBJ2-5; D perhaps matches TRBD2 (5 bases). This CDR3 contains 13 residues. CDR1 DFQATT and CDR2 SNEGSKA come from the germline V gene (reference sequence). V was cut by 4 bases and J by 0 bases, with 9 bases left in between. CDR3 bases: TGCAGTGCTATACCGGGGTACCAAGAGACCCAGTACTTC. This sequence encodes CSAIPGYQETQYF.

In DNA, the CDR3 is TGTGCCAGGCTAGGGACGACCGGGGAGCTGTTTTTT. It codes for CARLGTTGELFF. The chain recombines TRBV7-2 with TRBJ2-2, with D perhaps assigned TRBD1 or TRBD2 (5 bases each). CDR1 and CDR2 (germline): SGHTA, FQGNSA. V was shortened by 9 bases and J by 5 bases, with 10 bases between the two germline ends. This CDR3 has 12 amino acids.

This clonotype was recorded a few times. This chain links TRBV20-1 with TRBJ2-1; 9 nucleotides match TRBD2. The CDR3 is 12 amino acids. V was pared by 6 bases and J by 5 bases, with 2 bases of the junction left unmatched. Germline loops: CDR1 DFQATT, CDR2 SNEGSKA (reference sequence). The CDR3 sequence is CSAPSGNNEQFF. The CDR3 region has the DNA TGCAGTGCGCCTAGCGGGAACAATGAGCAGTTCTTC.

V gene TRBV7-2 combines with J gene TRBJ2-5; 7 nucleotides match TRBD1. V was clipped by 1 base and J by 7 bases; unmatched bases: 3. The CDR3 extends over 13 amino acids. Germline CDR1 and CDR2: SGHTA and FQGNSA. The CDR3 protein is CASSLERTGTQYF. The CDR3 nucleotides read TGTGCCAGCAGCTTAGAACGGACAGGGACCCAGTACTTC.

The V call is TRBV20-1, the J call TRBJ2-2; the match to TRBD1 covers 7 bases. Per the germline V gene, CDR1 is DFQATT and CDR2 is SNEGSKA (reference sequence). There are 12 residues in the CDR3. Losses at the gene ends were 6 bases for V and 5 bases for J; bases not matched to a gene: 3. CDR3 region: CSAQGVTGELFF. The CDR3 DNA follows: TGCAGTGCCCAGGGGGTGACCGGGGAGCTGTTTTTT.

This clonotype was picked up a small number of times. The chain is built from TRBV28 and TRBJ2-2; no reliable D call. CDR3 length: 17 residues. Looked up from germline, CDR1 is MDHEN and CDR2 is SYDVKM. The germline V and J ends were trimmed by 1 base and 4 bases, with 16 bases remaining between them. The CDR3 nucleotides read TGTGCCAGCAGTTTATATTTTTCAGGCTTTCGCACCGGGGAGCTGTTTTTT. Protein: CASSLYFSGFRTGELFF.

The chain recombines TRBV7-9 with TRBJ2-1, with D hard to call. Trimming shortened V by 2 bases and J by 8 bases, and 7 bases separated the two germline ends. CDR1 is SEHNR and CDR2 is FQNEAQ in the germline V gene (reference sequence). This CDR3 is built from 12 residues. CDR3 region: CASSLSPHEQFF. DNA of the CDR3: TGTGCCAGCAGCTTAAGTCCACATGAGCAGTTCTTC.

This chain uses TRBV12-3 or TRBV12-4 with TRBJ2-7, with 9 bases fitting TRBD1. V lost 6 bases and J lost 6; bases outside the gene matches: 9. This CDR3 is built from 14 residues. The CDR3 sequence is CASSLGQGLSEQYF. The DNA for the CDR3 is TGTGCCAGCAGCCTGGGACAGGGCCTCTCCGAGCAGTACTTC.

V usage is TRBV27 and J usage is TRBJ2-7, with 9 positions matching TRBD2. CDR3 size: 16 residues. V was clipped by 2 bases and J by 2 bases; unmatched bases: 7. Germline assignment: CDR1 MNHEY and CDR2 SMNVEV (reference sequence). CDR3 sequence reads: CASSLMAGGFTYEQYF. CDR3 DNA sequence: TGTGCCAGCAGTTTAATGGCGGGAGGGTTTACCTACGAGCAGTACTTC.

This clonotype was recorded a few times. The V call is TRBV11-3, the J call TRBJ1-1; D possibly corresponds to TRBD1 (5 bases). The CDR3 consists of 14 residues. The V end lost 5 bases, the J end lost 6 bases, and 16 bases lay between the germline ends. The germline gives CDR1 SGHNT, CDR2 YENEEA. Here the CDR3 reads CASSPGGSRAEAFF. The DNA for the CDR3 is TGTGCCAGCAGCCCCGGGGGGTCTCGCGCTGAAGCTTTCTTT.

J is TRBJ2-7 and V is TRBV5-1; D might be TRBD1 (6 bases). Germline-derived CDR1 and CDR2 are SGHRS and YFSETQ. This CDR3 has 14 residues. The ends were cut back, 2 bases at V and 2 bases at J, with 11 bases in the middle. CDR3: CASSFNTGPYEQYF. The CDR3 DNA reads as TGCGCCAGCAGCTTTAATACAGGGCCCTACGAGCAGTACTTC. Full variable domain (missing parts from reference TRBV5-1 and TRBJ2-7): KAGVTQTPRYLIKTRGQQVTLSCSPISGHRSVSWYQQTPGQGLQFLFEYFSETQRNKGNFPGRFSGRQFSNSRSEMNVSTLELGDSALYLCASSFNTGPYEQYFGPGTRLTVT.

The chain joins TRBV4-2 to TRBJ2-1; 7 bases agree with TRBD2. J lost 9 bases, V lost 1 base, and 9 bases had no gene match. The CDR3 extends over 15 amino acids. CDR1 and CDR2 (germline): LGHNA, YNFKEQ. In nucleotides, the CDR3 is TGTGCCAGCAGCCAAGTAACTAGCCCGGGGGGTGAGCAGTTCTTC. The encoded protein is CASSQVTSPGGEQFF.

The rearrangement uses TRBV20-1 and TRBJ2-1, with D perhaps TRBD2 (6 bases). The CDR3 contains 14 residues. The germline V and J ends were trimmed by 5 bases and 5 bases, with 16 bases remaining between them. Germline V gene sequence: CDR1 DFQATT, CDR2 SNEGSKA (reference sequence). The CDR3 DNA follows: TGCAGTGCTCCCAGGGAGCGGAGGGACAATGAGCAGTTCTTC. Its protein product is CSAPRERRDNEQFF.

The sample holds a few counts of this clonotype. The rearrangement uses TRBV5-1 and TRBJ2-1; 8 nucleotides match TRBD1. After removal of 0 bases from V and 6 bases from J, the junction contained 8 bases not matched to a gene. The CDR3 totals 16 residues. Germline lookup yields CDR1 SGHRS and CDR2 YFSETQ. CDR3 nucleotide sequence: TGCGCCAGCAGCTTGGTAACCAGGGGGCTGTTCAATGAGCAGTTCTTC. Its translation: CASSLVTRGLFNEQFF.

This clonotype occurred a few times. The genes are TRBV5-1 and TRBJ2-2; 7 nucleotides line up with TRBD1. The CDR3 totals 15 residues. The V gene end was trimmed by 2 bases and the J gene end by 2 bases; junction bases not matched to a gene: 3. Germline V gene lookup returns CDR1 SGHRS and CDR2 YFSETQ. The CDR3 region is CASSFRTGNTGELFF. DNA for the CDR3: TGCGCCAGCAGCTTTCGGACAGGAAACACCGGGGAGCTGTTTTTT.

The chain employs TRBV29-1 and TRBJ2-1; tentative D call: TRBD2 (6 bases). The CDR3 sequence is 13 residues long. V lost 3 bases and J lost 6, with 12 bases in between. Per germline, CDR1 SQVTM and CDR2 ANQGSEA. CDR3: CSVDWGTSNEQFF. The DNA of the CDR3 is TGCAGCGTTGATTGGGGGACTTCCAATGAGCAGTTCTTC.

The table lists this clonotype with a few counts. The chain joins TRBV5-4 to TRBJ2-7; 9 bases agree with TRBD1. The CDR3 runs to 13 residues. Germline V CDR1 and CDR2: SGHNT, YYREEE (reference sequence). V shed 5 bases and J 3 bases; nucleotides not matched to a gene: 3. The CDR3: CASSRQGDYEQYF. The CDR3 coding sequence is TGTGCCAGCAGTCGACAGGGGGACTACGAGCAGTACTTC.

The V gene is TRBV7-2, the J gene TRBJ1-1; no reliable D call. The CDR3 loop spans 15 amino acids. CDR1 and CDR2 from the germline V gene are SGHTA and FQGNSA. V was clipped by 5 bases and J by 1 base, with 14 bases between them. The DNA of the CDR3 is TGTGCCAGCAGCCAACCCCCCCACCGGAACACTGAAGCTTTCTTT. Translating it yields CASSQPPHRNTEAFF.

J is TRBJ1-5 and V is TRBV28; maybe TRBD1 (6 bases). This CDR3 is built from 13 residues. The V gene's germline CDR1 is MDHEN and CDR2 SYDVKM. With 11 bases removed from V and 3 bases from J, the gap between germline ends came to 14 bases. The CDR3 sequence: CAAQGRTNQPQHF. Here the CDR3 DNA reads TGTGCCGCCCAGGGGAGAACCAATCAGCCCCAGCATTTT.

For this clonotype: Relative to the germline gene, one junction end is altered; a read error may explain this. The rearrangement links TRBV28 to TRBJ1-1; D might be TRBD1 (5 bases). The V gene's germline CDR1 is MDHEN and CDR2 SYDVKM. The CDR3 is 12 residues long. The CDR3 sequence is CASSYPGRSLRF. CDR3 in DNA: TGTGCCAGCAGTTACCCGGGACGGAGCCTTCGCTTT.

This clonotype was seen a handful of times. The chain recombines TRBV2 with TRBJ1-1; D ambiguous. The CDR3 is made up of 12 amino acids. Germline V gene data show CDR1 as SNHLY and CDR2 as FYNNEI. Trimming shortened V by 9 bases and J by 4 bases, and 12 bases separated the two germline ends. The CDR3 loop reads CARGMASTEAFF. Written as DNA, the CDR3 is TGTGCCAGGGGGATGGCCAGCACTGAAGCTTTCTTT.

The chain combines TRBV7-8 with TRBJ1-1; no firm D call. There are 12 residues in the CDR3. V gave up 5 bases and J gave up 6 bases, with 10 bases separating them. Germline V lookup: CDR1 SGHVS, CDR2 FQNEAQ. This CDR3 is CASSPGRPEAFF. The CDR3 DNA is TGTGCCAGCAGCCCTGGGAGGCCTGAAGCTTTCTTT. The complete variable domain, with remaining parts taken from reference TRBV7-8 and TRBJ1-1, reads GAGVSQSPRYKVAKRGQDVALRCDPISGHVSLFWYQQALGQGPEFLTYFQNEAQLDKSGLPSDRFFAERPEGSVSTLKIQRTQQEDSAVYLCASSPGRPEAFFGQGTRLTVV.

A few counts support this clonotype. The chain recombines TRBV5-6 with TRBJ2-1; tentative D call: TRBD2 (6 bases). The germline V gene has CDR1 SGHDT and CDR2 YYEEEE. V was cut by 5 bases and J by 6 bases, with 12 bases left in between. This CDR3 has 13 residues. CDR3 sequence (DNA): TGTGCCAGCAGGCCCACCGGGAGCAATGAGCAGTTCTTC. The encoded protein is CASRPTGSNEQFF.

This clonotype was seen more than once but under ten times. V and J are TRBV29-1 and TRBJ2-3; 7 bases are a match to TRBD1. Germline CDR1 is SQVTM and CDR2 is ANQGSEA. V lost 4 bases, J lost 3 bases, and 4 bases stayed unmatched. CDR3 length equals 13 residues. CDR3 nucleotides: TGCAGCGTTGGGGGACAGAAGACAGATACGCAGTATTTT. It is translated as CSVGGQKTDTQYF.